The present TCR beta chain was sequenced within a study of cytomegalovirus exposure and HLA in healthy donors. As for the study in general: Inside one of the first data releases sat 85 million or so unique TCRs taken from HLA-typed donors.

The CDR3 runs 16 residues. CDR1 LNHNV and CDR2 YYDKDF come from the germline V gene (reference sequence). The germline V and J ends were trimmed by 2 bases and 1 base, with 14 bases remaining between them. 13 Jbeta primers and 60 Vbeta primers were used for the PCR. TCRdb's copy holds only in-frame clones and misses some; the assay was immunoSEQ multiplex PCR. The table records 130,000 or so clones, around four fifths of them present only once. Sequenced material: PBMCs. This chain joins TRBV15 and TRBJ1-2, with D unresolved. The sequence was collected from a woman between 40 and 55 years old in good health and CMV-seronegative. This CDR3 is CATSRSRGISNYGYTF. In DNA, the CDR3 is TGTGCCACCAGCAGAAGCCGAGGCATTAGTAACTATGGCTACACCTTC.